The 2 T cell receptor beta chains presented below share a single source sample, sequenced in a study of T cells after yellow fever vaccination (dated by TCRdb to the late 2010s). Libraries were built with 5' RACE. Data came from an Illumina HiSeq 2500. The public sequencing data were trimmed at Q25 with fastp and processed into clonotypes with MiXCR by TCRdb, which kept only in-frame beta chains. Each entry is one CDR3 protein sequence, shown with its most common DNA and genes. This sample has 150,000 to 200,000 distinct CDR3 sequences in its table, and approximately 6.7% of those were observed once. Of the sample, roughly 2.5% falls within the top ten clones. The treatment or condition tag for this specimen amounts to: live attenuated yellow fever vaccine strain. The sample here was CD4+ T cells sorted from PBMCs, taken around 5 days after the first yellow fever vaccination. The source is a man aged 18 to 30 who received the YFV17D yellow fever vaccine.

This clonotype was detected many times. The J gene is TRBJ2-5, the V gene TRBV6-5, with D perhaps matching TRBD1 (6 bases). Germline CDR1 is MNHEY and CDR2 is SVGAGI. The CDR3 consists of 15 residues. With 8 bases removed from V and 5 bases from J, the gap between germline ends came to 21 bases. The CDR3 nucleotides read TGTGCCAGCTTAAATGGGGGCATTGGCGACGAGACCCAGTACTTC. It translates to CASLNGGIGDETQYF.

The gene calls are TRBV29-1 and TRBJ2-7; tentatively, D is TRBD2 (6 bases). Per germline, CDR1 SQVTM and CDR2 ANQGSEA. The V gene lost 3 bases and the J gene lost 2 bases, with 11 bases spanning the gap. The CDR3 is 13 residues long. CDR3 in amino acids: CSVDAGTPYEQYF. In DNA form, the CDR3 reads TGCAGCGTTGATGCTGGGACTCCCTACGAGCAGTACTTC.